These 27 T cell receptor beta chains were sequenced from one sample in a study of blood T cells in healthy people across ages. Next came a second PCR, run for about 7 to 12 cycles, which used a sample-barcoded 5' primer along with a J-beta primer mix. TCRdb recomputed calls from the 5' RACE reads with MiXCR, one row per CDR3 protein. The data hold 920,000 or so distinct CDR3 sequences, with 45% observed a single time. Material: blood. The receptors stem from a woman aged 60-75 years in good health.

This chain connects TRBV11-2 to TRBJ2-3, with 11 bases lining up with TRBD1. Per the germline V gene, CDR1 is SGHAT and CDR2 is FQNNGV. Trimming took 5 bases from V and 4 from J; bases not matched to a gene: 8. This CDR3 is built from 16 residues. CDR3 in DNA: TGTGCCAGCAGCCGCGGAGGACAGGGGGCCCCAGATACGCAGTATTTT. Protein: CASSRGGQGAPDTQYF. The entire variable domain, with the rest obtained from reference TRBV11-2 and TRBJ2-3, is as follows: EAGVAQSPRYKIIEKRQSVAFWCNPISGHATLYWYQQILGQGPKLLIQFQNNGVVDDSQLPKDRFSAERLKGVDSTLKIQPAKLEDSAVYLCASSRGGQGAPDTQYFGPGTRLTVL.

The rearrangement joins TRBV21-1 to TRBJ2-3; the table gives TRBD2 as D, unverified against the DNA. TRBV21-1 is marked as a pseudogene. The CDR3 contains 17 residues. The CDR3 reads CASRPMSGREATDTQYF. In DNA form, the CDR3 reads TGTGCCAGCAGGCCAATGTCGGGTCGGGAGGCCACAGATACGCAGTATTTT.

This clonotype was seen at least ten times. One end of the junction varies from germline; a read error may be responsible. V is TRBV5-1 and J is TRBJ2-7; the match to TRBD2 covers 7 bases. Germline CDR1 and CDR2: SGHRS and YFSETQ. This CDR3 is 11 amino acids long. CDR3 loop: CASSGTYEQYF. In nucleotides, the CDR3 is TGTGCCAGCAGCGGGACCTACGAGCAGTACTTC.

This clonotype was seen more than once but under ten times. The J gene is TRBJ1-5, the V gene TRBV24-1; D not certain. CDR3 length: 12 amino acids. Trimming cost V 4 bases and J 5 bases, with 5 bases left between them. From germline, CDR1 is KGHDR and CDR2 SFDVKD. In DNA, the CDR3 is TGTGCCACCAGTGACTCAGATCAGCCCCAGCATTTT. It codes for CATSDSDQPQHF.

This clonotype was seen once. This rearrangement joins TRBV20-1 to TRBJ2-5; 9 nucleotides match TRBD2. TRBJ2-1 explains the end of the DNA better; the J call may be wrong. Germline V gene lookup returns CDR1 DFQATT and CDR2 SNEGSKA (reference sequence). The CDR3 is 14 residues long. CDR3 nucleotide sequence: TGCAGTGGCTTGGAGCGGGAGGCAATCGGAAAGCAGTTCTTC. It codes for CSGLEREAIGKQFF.

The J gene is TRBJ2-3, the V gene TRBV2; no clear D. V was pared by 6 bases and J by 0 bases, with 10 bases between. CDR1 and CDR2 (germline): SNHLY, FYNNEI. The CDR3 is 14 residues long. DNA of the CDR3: TGTGCCAGCAGATACTGGAGTAGCACAGATACGCAGTATTTT. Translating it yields CASRYWSSTDTQYF.

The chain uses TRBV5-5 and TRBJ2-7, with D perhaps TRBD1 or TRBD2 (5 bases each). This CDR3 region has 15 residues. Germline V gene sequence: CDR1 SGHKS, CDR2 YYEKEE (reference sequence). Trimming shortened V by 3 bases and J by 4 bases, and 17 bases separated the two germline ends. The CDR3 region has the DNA TGTGCCAGCAGCTCCAGGGACCCTAATCTTTACGAGCAGTACTTC. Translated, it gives CASSSRDPNLYEQYF.

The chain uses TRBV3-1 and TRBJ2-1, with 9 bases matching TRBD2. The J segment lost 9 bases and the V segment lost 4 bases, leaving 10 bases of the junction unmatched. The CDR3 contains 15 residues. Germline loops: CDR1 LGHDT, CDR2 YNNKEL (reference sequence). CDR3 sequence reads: CASSPKGLAGTEQFF. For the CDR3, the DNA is TGTGCCAGCAGCCCCAAGGGGCTAGCGGGAACTGAGCAGTTCTTC.

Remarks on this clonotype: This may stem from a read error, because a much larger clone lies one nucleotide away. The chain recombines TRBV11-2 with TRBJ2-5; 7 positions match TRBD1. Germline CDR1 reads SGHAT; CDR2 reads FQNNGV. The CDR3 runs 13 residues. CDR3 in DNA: TGTGCCGGCAGCTTAGGGGACAGCCGGCCTCAGTACTTC. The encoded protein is CAGSLGDSRPQYF.

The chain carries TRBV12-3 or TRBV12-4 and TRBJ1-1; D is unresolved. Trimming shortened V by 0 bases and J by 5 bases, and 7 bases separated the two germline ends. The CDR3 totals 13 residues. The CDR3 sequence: CASSLAPETEAFF. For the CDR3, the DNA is TGTGCCAGCAGTTTAGCGCCGGAGACTGAAGCTTTCTTT.

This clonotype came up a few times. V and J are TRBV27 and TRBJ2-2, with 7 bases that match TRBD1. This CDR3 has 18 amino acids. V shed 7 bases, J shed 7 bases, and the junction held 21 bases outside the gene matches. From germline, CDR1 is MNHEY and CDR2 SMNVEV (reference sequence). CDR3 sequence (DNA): TGTGCCAGCACCTCCCCAATCGGGTGGACAGGTTTTCTCGGGGAGCTGTTTTTT. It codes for CASTSPIGWTGFLGELFF.

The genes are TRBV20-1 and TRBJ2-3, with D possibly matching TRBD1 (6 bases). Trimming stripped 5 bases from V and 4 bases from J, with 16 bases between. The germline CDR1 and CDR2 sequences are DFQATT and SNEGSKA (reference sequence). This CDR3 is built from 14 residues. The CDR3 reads CSASRLQGPDTQYF. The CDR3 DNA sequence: TGCAGTGCTTCGCGTTTACAGGGACCAGATACGCAGTATTTT.

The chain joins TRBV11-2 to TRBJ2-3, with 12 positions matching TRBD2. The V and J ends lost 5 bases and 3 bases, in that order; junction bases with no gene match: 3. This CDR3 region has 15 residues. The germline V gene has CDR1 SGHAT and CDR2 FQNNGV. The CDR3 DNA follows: TGTGCCAGCAGCACTAGCGGGAGGATAACAGATACGCAGTATTTT. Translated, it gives CASSTSGRITDTQYF.

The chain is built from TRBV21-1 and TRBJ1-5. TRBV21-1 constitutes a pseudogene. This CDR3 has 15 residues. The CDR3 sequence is CASSKEPDSNQPQHF. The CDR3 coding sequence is TGCGCCAGCAGCAAAGAGCCGGATAGCAATCAGCCCCAGCATTTT.

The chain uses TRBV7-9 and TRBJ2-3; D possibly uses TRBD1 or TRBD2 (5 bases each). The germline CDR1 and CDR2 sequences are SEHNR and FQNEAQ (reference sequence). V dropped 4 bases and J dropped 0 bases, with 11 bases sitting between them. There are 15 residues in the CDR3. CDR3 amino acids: CASSSGTLSTDTQYF. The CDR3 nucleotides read TGTGCCAGCAGCTCGGGGACCCTGAGCACAGATACGCAGTATTTT.

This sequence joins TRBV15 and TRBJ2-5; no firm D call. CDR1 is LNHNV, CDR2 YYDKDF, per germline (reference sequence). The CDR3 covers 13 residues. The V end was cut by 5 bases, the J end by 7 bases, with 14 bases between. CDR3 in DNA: TGTGCCACCAGCCATACAGTCCCCGGGACCCAGTACTTC. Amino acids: CATSHTVPGTQYF. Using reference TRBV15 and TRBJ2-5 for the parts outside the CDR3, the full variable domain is DAMVIQNPRYQVTQFGKPVTLSCSQTLNHNVMYWYQQKSSQAPKLLFHYYDKDFNNEADTPDNFQSRRPNTSFCFLDIRSPGLGDTAMYLCATSHTVPGTQYFGPGTRLLVL.

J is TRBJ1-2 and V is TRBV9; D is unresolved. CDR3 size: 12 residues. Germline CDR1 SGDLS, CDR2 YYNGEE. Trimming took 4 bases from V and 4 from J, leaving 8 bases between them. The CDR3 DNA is TGTGCCAGCAGCCCCACACCCTATGGCTACACCTTC. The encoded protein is CASSPTPYGYTF.

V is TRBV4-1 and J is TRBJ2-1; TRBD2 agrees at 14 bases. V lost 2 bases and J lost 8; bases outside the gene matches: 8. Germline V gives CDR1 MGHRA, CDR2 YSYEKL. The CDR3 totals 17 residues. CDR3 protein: CASSQNSGTSGGHEQFF. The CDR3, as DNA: TGCGCCAGCAGCCAAAATTCCGGGACTAGCGGGGGCCATGAGCAGTTCTTC.

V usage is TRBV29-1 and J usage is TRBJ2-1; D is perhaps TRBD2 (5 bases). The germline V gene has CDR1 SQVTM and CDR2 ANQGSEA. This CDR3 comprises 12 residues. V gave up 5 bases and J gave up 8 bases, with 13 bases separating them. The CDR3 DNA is TGCAGCGTTTGGGGTCGGAGGCATGAGCAGTTCTTC. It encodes CSVWGRRHEQFF.

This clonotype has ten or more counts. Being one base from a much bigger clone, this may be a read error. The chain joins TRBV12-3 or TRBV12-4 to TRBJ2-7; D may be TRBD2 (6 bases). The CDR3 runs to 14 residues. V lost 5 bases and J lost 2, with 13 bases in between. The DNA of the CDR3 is TGTGCCAGCAGTGTAACCAGGAGGGCCTACGAGCAGTACTTC. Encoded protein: CASSVTRRAYEQYF.

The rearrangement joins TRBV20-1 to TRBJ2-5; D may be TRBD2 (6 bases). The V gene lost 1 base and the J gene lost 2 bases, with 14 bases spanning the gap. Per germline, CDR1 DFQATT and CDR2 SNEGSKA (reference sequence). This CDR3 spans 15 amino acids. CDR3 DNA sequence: TGCAGTGCTAGAGGTCCAGCGGGTTTACAAGAGACCCAGTACTTC. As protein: CSARGPAGLQETQYF.

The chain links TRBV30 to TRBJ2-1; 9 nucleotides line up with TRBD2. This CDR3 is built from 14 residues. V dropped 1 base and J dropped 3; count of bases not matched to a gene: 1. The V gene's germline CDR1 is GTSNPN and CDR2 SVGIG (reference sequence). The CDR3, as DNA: TGTGCCTGGAGTGGACTAGCGGTCTACAATGAGCAGTTCTTC. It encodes CAWSGLAVYNEQFF.

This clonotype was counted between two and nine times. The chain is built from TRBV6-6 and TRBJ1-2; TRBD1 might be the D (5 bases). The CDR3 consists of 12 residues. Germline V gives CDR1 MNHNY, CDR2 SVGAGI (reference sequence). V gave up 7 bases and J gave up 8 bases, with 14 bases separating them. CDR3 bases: TGTGCCAGCACGCAGGGTCAGAGGGGCTACACCTTC. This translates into CASTQGQRGYTF.

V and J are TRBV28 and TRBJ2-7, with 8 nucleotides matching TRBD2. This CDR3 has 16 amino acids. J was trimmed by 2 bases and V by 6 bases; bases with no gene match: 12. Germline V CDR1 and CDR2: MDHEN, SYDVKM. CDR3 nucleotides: TGTGCCAGCAGCTACCAAGGACTAGCTGTCCCCTACGAGCAGTACTTC. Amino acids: CASSYQGLAVPYEQYF. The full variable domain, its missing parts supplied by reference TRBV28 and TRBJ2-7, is DVKVTQSSRYLVKRTGEKVFLECVQDMDHENMFWYRQDPGLGLRLIYFSYDVKMKEKGDIPEGYSVSREKKERFSLILESASTNQTSMYLCASSYQGLAVPYEQYFGPGTRLTVT.

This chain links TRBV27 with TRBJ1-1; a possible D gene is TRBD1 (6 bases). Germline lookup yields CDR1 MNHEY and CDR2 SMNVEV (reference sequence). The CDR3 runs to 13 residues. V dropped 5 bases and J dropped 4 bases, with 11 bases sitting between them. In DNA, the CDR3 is TGTGCCAGCAGTCCAGGGGTGATCACTGAAGCTTTCTTT. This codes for CASSPGVITEAFF.

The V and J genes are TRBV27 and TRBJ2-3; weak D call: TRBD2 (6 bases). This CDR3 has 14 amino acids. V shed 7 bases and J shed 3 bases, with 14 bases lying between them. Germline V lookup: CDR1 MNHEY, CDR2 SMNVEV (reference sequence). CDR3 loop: CASKSLGGTDTQYF. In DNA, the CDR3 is TGTGCCAGCAAATCCCTGGGGGGTACAGATACGCAGTATTTT.

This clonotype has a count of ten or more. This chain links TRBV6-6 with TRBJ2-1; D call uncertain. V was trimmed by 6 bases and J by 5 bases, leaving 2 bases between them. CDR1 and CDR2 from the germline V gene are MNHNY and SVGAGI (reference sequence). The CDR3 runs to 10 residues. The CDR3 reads CASRDNEQFF. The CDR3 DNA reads TGTGCCAGCAGGGACAATGAGCAGTTCTTC.